These T cell receptor beta chains were read from a single sample in a study of T-cell reconstitution after alpha-beta-depleted transplantation in children. TCRdb processed the PCR reads anew with MiXCR; each CDR3 protein has one entry. The sample has fewer than 35,000 distinct CDR3 sequences, 6.4% seen once. This material consisted of peripheral blood, taken 60 days after TCRalphabeta/CD19-depleted stem cell transplant. The receptors stem from a child younger than two who had a stem cell transplant for acute myeloid leukemia, so the T cells may come from the graft donor. CDR3s include the opening cysteine and the closing phenylalanine or tryptophan. A D gene is named only where the DNA matches it firmly. Clone size is stated in some rows and not others, as once, few, many or a class when expanded.

cdr3_aa cdr3_nt v_call clone_size d_call j_call
CASSTRGTSRETQYF TGCGCCAGCAGCACCAGGGGGACCAGTAGGGAGACCCAGTACTTC TRBV4-1 many TRBD1 TRBJ2-5
CASSSLAANTGELFF TGTGCCAGCAGTTCACTAGCGGCCAACACCGGGGAGCTGTTTTTT TRBV12-3/TRBV12-4 many TRBD2 TRBJ2-2
CSAWGGGTVRNEQYF TGCAGTGCCTGGGGCGGGGGGACAGTTCGGAACGAGCAGTACTTC TRBV20-1 many . TRBJ2-7
CASSTRQGAVRHEQYF TGTGCCAGCAGTACCCGACAGGGGGCGGTACGCCACGAGCAGTACTTC TRBV27 many TRBD1 TRBJ2-7
CATSNTGGYSNQPQHF TGTGCCACCAGCAACACAGGGGGCTATAGCAATCAGCCCCAGCATTTT TRBV15 many TRBD1 TRBJ1-5
CASRRGNTEAFF TGTGCCAGCAGGCGGGGGAACACTGAAGCTTTCTTT TRBV27 many . TRBJ1-1
CASGSGRNTEAFF TGTGCCAGCGGGAGCGGTCGGAACACTGAAGCTTTCTTT TRBV27 many . TRBJ1-1
CASSELRSDDEQFF TGTGCCAGCAGTGAGCTCCGGAGCGATGATGAGCAGTTCTTC TRBV2 many . TRBJ2-1
CASSLSIGAGMSYEQYF TGTGCCAGCAGCTTATCGATTGGGGCAGGGATGTCCTACGAGCAGTACTTC TRBV7-6 many . TRBJ2-7
CASSLAAGELFF TGTGCCAGCAGCTTAGCGGCCGGGGAGCTGTTTTTT TRBV7-9 many . TRBJ2-2
CASSLRVLDYGYTF TGTGCCAGCAGTCTCAGGGTTTTGGACTATGGCTACACCTTC TRBV12-3/TRBV12-4 many . TRBJ1-2
CASSLSPRTLAKNIQYF TGCGCCAGCAGCTTGAGTCCTCGAACTCTAGCCAAAAACATTCAGTACTTC TRBV5-1 many . TRBJ2-4
CASGHPWGEQYF TGTGCCAGCGGCCACCCCTGGGGGGAGCAGTACTTC TRBV13 many . TRBJ2-7
CSARDRVDRGYEQYF TGCAGTGCTAGAGATCGGGTGGACAGGGGGTACGAGCAGTACTTC TRBV20-1 many TRBD1 TRBJ2-7
CATQTSGRTGRTDTQYF TGTGCCACTCAGACTAGCGGGAGGACTGGGCGCACAGATACGCAGTATTTT TRBV24-1 many TRBD2 TRBJ2-3
CASSRLDRGGYEQYF TGTGCCAGCAGCCGACTGGACAGGGGAGGATACGAGCAGTACTTC TRBV7-9 many TRBD1 TRBJ2-7
CASSQERVEVVNEQFF TGTGCCAGCAGCCAAGAAAGGGTGGAGGTAGTCAATGAGCAGTTCTTC TRBV4-2 many . TRBJ2-1
CASTQGQGRQPQHF TGTGCCAGCACCCAAGGACAGGGGCGACAGCCCCAGCATTTT TRBV12-3/TRBV12-4 many TRBD1 TRBJ1-5
CSVALRLGDTQYF TGCAGCGTTGCCCTTAGACTGGGAGATACGCAGTATTTT TRBV29-1 many . TRBJ2-3
CASSLDGPYNEQFF TGTGCCAGCAGCTTAGATGGACCGTACAATGAGCAGTTCTTC TRBV7-8 . . TRBJ2-1
CATSPTGGRVFYGYTF TGTGCCACTTCGCCCACAGGGGGCCGAGTATTCTATGGCTACACCTTC TRBV4-2 many TRBD1 TRBJ1-2
CASSQEGGASGTTEQYF TGTGCCAGCAGCCAAGAAGGGGGGGCTAGCGGGACGACCGAGCAGTACTTC TRBV4-2 . TRBD2 TRBJ2-7
CASSQDRLAGLNNEQFF TGTGCCAGCAGCCAAGATAGGCTAGCGGGTCTTAACAATGAGCAGTTCTTC TRBV4-2 many TRBD2 TRBJ2-1
CASRPLGYGYTF TGTGCCAGCAGACCTCTAGGCTATGGCTACACCTTC TRBV6-5 many . TRBJ1-2
CASSQDKGRTLPGTEAFF TGCGCCAGCAGCCAAGATAAGGGTAGAACCCTCCCGGGCACTGAAGCTTTCTTT TRBV4-3 few . TRBJ1-1
CSARDRQGAHYGYTF TGCAGTGCTAGAGATCGGCAGGGGGCGCACTATGGCTACACCTTC TRBV20-1 . TRBD1 TRBJ1-2
CATKDGRNTEAFF TGTGCCACCAAAGACGGTCGGAACACTGAAGCTTTCTTT TRBV24-1 many . TRBJ1-1
CASSLSGAGWEPQHF TGTGCCAGCAGTTTATCAGGGGCCGGCTGGGAGCCCCAGCATTTT TRBV28 many . TRBJ1-5
CASSLTTASSYEQYF TGTGCCAGCAGCTTAACGACTGCTAGCTCCTACGAGCAGTACTTC TRBV7-2 many . TRBJ2-7
CSVVGQGSGELFF TGCAGCGTTGTCGGACAGGGGAGCGGGGAGCTGTTTTTT TRBV29-1 many TRBD1 TRBJ2-2
CSARGGGSLWNSPLHF TGCAGTGCTAGAGGGGGGGGGTCCTTATGGAATTCACCCCTCCACTTT TRBV20-1 few . TRBJ1-6
CASSQDTGASTDTQYF TGTGCCAGCAGCCAAGATACCGGGGCTAGCACAGATACGCAGTATTTT TRBV4-2 many . TRBJ2-3
CSAFSGRALTDTQYF TGCAGTGCCTTCTCCGGGAGGGCCCTAACAGATACGCAGTATTTT TRBV20-1 many TRBD2 TRBJ2-3
CASSSPLNGGTKFTGELFF TGTGCCAGCAGCTCCCCTCTAAATGGTGGGACTAAATTTACCGGGGAGCTGTTTTTT TRBV11-2 many TRBD2 TRBJ2-2
CASSTTGVRRINIQYF TGCGCCAGCAGCACAACAGGGGTGAGAAGGATAAACATTCAGTACTTC TRBV5-1 many TRBD1 TRBJ2-4
CASSTQTPNTEAFF TGTGCCAGCAGCACGCAGACACCTAACACTGAAGCTTTCTTT TRBV7-9 many . TRBJ1-1
CASSLRQGRRLGYTF TGCGCCAGCAGCTTACGACAGGGTAGGAGGTTGGGCTACACCTTC TRBV5-1 . TRBD1 TRBJ1-2